This TCR beta chain is from a study of early T cells in non-severe SARS-CoV-2 infection. Study-wide results and limits: Matching results from VDJdb favored anti-spike CD8 responses, leaving private and CD4 specificities undetected.

The CDR3 covers 15 residues. J gave up 6 bases and V 4 bases, and 8 bases lay outside the gene matches. CDR1 SGHAT and CDR2 FQNNGV come from the germline V gene. This clonotype was recorded at least ten times. Its antigen remains unidentified. Each cDNA molecule carried a unique molecular identifier. TCRdb re-called the 5' RACE reads through MiXCR, storing one row per CDR3 protein. The sample records about 77,000 distinct CDR3 sequences, roughly 12% being singletons. This TCR was recovered from an adult who was a healthcare worker with PCR-confirmed SARS-CoV-2 infection or an uninfected control (not recorded which). The donor label of this sample is uncertain. The J gene is TRBJ2-1, the V gene TRBV11-2, with 8 bases aligning to TRBD2. The sample was whole blood, taken at baseline. CDR3 nucleotides: TGTGCCAGCAGCTCTTTAAAGCGGGAGCGCAATGAGCAGTTCTTC. Its protein product is CASSSLKRERNEQFF.